Listed below are T cell receptor beta chains from one sample, sequenced in a study of shared clonotypes between healthy human individuals. Libraries were prepared by immunoSEQ multiplex PCR; TCRdb keeps only in-frame clonotypes and omits some of them. The repertoire includes 2 million to 2.5 million clones, 90% to 95% of them detected once, and 0.1% to 0.15% sits in the top ten. Sequencing was carried out using naive CD4+ T cells sorted from blood. All receptors come from a man between 18 and 29 years old in good health. The CDR3 runs from the conserved cysteine through the conserved F or W. The order of the fields is clone size, J gene, D gene, V gene, CDR3 protein, CDR3 DNA. D genes are given only for firm matches. Clone size is stated in some rows and not others, as once, few, many or a class when expanded.

size: NA; J: TRBJ2-1; D: NA; V: TRBV10-3; CDR3: CAISESWDDNEQFF; DNA: TGTGCCATCAGTGAGTCGTGGGACGACAATGAGCAGTTCTTC
size: NA; J: TRBJ2-2; D: NA; V: TRBV5-1; CDR3: CASSLAATGELFF; DNA: TGCGCCAGCAGCTTGGCCGCCACCGGGGAGCTGTTTTTT
size: NA; J: TRBJ2-5; D: TRBD1; V: TRBV11-2; CDR3: CASSLVFGTVQETQYF; DNA: TGTGCCAGCAGCTTAGTATTCGGGACAGTCCAAGAGACCCAGTACTTC
size: NA; J: TRBJ2-5; D: NA; V: TRBV30; CDR3: CAWSVVRFQETQYF; DNA: TGTGCCTGGAGTGTGGTTAGGTTCCAAGAGACCCAGTACTTC
size: once; J: TRBJ1-5; D: NA; V: TRBV6-5; CDR3: CASSYSSGVNQPQHF; DNA: TGTGCCAGCAGTTACTCGTCAGGGGTCAATCAGCCCCAGCATTTT
size: NA; J: TRBJ1-1; D: NA; V: TRBV21-1; CDR3: CASSGRRGWFCDTEAFF; DNA: TGTGCCAGCAGCGGGCGAAGAGGGTGGTTTTGTGACACTGAAGCTTTCTTT
size: once; J: TRBJ2-7; D: NA; V: TRBV18; CDR3: CASSPLNKGMGEQYF; DNA: TGTGCCAGCTCACCCCTTAATAAGGGGATGGGCGAGCAGTACTTC
size: NA; J: TRBJ1-6; D: NA; V: TRBV5-1; CDR3: CASSLGPGDNSPLHF; DNA: TGCGCCAGCAGCTTGGGCCCAGGGGATAATTCACCCCTCCACTTT
size: NA; J: TRBJ1-3; D: NA; V: TRBV30; CDR3: CAWTKGGQNTIYF; DNA: TGTGCCTGGACGAAAGGGGGGCAAAACACCATATATTTT
size: once; J: TRBJ1-3; D: TRBD1; V: TRBV6-5; CDR3: CASSYSGDRRNTIYF; DNA: TGTGCCAGCAGTTACTCTGGGGACAGACGAAACACCATATATTTT
size: NA; J: TRBJ1-5; D: NA; V: TRBV4-1; CDR3: CASSRVGGNQPQHF; DNA: TGCGCCAGCAGTAGGGTTGGGGGCAATCAGCCCCAGCATTTT
size: NA; J: TRBJ2-1; D: TRBD2; V: TRBV18; CDR3: CASSIAAGGPYEQFF; DNA: TGTGCCAGCTCTATCGCGGCGGGAGGGCCATATGAGCAGTTCTTC
size: NA; J: TRBJ2-2; D: TRBD2; V: TRBV25-1; CDR3: CASTTSGRTGELFF; DNA: TGTGCCAGTACGACTAGCGGGAGGACCGGGGAGCTGTTTTTT
size: NA; J: TRBJ2-2; D: NA; V: TRBV6-6; CDR3: CASSYSGPTGELFF; DNA: TGTGCCAGCAGTTACTCGGGGCCGACCGGGGAGCTGTTTTTT
size: NA; J: TRBJ1-1; D: NA; V: TRBV30; CDR3: CALDRMNTEAFF; DNA: TGTGCCCTTGACAGAATGAACACTGAAGCTTTCTTT
size: NA; J: TRBJ1-2; D: NA; V: TRBV2; CDR3: CASSFSGRQANYGYTF; DNA: TGTGCCAGCAGTTTCTCGGGACGGCAAGCTAACTATGGCTACACCTTC
size: NA; J: TRBJ2-3; D: NA; V: TRBV14; CDR3: CASSQVAGRPDTQYF; DNA: TGTGCCAGCAGCCAAGTTGCGGGGCGGCCGGATACGCAGTATTTT
size: NA; J: TRBJ2-7; D: TRBD1; V: TRBV5-1; CDR3: CASSVGTEPYEQYF; DNA: TGCGCCAGCAGCGTCGGGACAGAACCCTACGAGCAGTACTTC
size: once; J: TRBJ1-3; D: TRBD1; V: TRBV2; CDR3: CASSRKTGVSGNTIYF; DNA: TGTGCCAGCAGCAGGAAAACAGGGGTGTCTGGAAACACCATATATTTT
size: NA; J: TRBJ2-3; D: TRBD2; V: TRBV6-1; CDR3: CASSPGTRADTQYF; DNA: TGTGCCAGCAGCCCCGGGACTAGGGCAGATACGCAGTATTTT
size: NA; J: TRBJ2-3; D: TRBD2; V: TRBV18; CDR3: CASSGGSTDTQYF; DNA: TGTGCCAGTTCGGGGGGAAGCACAGATACGCAGTATTTT
size: NA; J: TRBJ1-2; D: NA; V: TRBV27; CDR3: CASSSNRLVNYGYTF; DNA: TGTGCCAGCAGCTCAAACCGGCTTGTTAACTATGGCTACACCTTC
size: NA; J: TRBJ2-1; D: TRBD2; V: TRBV10-3; CDR3: CAISASGLNSYNEQFF; DNA: TGTGCCATCAGTGCATCGGGACTAAACTCCTACAATGAGCAGTTCTTC
size: NA; J: TRBJ1-2; D: NA; V: TRBV5-1; CDR3: CASSLEPGSNYGYTF; DNA: TGCGCCAGCAGCTTGGAGCCAGGATCTAACTATGGCTACACCTTC
size: NA; J: TRBJ2-1; D: TRBD2; V: TRBV4-2; CDR3: CASSQDVAGGPSYNEQFF; DNA: TGTGCCAGCAGCCAAGATGTAGCGGGAGGGCCCTCCTACAATGAGCAGTTCTTC
size: NA; J: TRBJ2-5; D: TRBD2; V: TRBV30; CDR3: CAWSQGLAGETQYF; DNA: TGTGCCTGGAGTCAGGGGCTAGCGGGAGAGACCCAGTACTTC
size: NA; J: TRBJ1-2; D: NA; V: TRBV29-1; CDR3: CSVDVTGLYGYTF; DNA: TGCAGCGTTGACGTGACAGGCCTTTATGGCTACACCTTC
size: NA; J: TRBJ2-7; D: NA; V: TRBV5-8; CDR3: CASSLTFWDQRQYF; DNA: TGTGCCAGCAGCCTGACTTTTTGGGACCAGAGGCAGTACTTC